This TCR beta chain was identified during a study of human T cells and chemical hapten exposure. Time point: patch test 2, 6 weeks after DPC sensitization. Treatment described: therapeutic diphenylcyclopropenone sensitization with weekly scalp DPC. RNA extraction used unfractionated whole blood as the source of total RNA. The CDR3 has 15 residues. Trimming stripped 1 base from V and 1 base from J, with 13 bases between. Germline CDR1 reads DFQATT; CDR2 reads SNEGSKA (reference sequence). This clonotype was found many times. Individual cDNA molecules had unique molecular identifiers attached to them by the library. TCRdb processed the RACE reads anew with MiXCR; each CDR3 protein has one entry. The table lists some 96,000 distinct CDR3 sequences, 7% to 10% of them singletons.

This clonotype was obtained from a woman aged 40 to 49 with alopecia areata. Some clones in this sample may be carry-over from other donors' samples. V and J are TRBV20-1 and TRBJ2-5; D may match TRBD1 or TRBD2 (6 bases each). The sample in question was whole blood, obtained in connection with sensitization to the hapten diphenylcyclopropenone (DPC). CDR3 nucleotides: TGCAGTGCTAGAGCTGGGGGGCCGGCCCAAGAGACCCAGTACTTC. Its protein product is CSARAGGPAQETQYF.